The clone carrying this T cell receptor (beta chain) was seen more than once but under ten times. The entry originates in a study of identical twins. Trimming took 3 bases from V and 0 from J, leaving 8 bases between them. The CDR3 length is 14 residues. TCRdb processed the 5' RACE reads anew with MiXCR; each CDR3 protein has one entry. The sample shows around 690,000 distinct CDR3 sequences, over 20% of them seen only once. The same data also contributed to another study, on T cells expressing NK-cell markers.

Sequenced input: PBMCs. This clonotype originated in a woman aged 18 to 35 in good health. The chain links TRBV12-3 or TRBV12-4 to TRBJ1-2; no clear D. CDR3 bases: TGTGCCAGCAGTTTCGGAAGAGCTAACTATGGCTACACCTTC. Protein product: CASSFGRANYGYTF.